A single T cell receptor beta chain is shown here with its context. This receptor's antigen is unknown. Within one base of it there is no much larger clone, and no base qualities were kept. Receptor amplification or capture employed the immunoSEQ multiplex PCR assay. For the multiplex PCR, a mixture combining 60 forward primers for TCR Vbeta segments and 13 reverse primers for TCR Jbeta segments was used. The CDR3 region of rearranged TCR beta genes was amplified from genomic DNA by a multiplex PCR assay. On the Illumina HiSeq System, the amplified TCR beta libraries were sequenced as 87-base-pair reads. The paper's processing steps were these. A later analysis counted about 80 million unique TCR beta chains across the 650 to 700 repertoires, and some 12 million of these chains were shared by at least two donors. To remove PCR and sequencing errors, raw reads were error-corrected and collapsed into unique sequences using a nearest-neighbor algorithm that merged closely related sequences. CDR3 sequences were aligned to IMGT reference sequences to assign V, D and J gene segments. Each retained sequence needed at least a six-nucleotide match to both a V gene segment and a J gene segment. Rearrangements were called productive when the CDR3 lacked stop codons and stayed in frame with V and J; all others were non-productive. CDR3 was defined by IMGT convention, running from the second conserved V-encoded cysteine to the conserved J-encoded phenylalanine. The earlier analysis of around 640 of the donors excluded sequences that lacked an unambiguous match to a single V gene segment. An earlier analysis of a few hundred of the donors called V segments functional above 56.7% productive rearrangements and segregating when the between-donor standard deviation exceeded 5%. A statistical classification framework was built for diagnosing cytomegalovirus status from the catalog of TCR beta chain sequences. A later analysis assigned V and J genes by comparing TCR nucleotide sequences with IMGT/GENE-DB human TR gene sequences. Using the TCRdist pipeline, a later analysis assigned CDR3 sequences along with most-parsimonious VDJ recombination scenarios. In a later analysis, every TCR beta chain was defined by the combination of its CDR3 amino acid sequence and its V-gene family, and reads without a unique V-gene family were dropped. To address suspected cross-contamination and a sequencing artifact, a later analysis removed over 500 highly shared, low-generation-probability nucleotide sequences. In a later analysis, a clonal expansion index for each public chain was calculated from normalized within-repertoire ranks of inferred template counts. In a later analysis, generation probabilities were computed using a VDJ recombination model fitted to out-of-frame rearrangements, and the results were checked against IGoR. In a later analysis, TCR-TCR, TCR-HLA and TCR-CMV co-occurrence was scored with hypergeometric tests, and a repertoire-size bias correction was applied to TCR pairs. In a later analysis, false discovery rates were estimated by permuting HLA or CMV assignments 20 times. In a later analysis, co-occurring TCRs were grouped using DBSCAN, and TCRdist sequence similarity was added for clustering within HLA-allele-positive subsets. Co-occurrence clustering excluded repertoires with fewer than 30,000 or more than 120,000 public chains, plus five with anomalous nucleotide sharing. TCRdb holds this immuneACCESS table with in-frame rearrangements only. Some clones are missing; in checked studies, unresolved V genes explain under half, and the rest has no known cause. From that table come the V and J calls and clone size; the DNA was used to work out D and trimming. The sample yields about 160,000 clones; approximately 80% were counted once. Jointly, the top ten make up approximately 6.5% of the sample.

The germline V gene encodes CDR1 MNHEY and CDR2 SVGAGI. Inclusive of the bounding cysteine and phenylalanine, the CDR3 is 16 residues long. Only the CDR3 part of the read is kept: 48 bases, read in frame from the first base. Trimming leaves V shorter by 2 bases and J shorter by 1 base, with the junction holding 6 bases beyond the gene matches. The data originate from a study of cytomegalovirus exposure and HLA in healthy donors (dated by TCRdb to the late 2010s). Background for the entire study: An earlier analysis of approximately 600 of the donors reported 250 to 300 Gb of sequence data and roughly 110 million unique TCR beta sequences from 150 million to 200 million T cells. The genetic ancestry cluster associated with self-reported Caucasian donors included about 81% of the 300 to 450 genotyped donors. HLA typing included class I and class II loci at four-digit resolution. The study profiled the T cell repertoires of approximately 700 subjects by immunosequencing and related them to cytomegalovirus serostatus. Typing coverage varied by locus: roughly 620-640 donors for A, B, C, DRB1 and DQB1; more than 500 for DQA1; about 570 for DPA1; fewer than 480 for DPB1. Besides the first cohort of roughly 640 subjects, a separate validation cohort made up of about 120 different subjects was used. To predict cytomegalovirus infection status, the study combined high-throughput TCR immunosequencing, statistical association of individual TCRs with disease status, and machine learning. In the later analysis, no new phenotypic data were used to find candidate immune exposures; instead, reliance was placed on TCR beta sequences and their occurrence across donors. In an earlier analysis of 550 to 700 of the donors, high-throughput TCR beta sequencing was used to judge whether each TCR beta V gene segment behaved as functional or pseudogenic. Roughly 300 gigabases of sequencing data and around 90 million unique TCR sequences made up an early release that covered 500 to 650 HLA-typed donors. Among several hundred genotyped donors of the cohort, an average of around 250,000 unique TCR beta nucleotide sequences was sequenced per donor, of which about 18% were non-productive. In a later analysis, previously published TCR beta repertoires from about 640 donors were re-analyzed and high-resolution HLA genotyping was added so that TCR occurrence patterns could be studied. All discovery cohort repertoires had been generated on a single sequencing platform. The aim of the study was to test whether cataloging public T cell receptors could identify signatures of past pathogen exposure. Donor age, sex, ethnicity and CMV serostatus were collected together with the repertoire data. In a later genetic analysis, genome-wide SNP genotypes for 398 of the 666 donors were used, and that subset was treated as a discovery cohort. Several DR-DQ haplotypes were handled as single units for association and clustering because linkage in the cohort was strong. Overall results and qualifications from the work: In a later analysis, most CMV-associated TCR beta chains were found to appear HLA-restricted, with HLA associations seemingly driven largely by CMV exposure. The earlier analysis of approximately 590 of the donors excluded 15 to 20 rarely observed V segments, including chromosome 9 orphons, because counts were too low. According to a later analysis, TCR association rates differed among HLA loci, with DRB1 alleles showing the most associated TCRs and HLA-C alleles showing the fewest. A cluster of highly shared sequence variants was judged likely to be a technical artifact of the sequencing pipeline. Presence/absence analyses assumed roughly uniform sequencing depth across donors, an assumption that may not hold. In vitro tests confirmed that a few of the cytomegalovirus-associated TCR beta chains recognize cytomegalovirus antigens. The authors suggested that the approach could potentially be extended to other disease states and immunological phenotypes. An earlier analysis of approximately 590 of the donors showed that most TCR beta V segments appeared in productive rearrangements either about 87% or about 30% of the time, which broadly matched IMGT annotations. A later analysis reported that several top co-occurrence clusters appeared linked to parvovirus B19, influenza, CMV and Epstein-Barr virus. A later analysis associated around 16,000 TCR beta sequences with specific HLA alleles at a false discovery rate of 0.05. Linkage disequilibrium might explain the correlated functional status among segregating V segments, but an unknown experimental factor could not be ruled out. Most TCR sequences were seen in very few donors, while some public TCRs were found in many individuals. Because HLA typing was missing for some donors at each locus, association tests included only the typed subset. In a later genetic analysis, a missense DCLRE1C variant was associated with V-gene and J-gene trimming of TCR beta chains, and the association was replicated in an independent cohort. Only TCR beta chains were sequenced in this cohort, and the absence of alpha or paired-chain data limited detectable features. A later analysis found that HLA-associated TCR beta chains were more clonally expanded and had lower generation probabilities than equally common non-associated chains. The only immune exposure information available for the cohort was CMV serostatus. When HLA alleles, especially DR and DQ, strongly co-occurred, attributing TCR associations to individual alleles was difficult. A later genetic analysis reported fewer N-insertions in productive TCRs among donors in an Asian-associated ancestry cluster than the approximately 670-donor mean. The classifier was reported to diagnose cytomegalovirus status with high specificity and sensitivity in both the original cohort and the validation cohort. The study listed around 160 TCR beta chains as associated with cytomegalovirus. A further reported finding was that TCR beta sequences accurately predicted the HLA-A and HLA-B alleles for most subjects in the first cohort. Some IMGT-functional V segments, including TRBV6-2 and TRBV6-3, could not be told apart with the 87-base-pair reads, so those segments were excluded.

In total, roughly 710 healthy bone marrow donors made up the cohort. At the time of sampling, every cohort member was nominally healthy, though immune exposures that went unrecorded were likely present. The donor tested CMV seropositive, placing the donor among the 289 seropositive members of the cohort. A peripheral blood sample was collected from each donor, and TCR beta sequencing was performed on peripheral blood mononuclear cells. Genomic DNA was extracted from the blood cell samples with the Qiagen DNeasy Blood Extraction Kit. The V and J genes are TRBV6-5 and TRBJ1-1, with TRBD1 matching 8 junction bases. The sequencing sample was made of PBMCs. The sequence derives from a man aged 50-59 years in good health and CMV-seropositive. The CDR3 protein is CASSYASGTGNTEAFF. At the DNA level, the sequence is TGTGCCAGCAGTTACGCCTCCGGGACAGGGAACACTGAAGCTTTCTTT.